The present T cell receptor beta chain was sequenced within a study of T cell repertoires in cytomegalovirus infection. Study information: Public TCR beta signature analysis indicated the presence of both CMV infection and matching HLA type. Study-wide points: Frequencies of public TCR beta families were cumulated, and this identified carriers of CMV plus the relevant HLA. HLA-C-restricted, CMV-specific TCR beta clonotypes were dominant ex vivo.

From the reads, TCRdb called clonotypes with MiXCR, one entry per CDR3 protein. The data contain around 230,000 distinct CDR3 sequences, approximately 38% of them seen just once; the ten biggest clones take up 59%. Of note for this clonotype: Its antigen is not identified.

The ends lost 4 bases at V and 10 bases at J; junction bases unmatched: 19. The CDR3 is made up of 17 amino acids. Germline-derived CDR1 and CDR2 are MNHGY and SAAAGT. The clonotype originates from a human donor in good health (CMV status not recorded). Some clones in this sample may be carry-over from other donors' samples. Sequenced here: CD8+ T cells from cultured PBMCs, sampled from culture after CMV antigen stimulation. The chain combines TRBV6-8 with TRBJ2-1; TRBD1 matches at 7 bases. CDR3 sequence (DNA): TGTGCCAGCAGTTCCCCTAGGGGGCCAGGGGCAGCAGGGGAGCAGTTCTTC. As protein: CASSSPRGPGAAGEQFF.